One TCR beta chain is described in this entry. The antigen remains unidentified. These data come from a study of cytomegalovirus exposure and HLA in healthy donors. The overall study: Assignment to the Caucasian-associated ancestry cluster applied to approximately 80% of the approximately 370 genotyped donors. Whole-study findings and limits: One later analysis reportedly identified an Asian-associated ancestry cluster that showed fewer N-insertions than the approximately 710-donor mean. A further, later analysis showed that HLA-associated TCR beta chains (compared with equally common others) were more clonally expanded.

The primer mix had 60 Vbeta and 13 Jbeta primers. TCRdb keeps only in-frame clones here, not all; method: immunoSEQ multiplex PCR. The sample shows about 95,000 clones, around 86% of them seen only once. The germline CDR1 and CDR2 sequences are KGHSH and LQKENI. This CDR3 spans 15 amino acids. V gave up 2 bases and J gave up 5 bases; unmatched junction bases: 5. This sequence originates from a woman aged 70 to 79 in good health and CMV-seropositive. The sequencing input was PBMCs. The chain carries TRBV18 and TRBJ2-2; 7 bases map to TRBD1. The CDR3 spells CASSPTGVETGELFF. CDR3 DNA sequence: TGTGCCAGCTCACCAACAGGGGTAGAGACCGGGGAGCTGTTTTTT.